This T cell receptor (beta chain) was retrieved from a study of T cells in Graves' hyperthyroidism and ophthalmopathy. General study results and limits: A 13 V-J model separated ophthalmopathy from stable hyperthyroidism. In blood, most of the thyroid clonotypes expanded above 0.001 were also present.

This clonotype has ten or more counts. The antigen is not known. Amplification of TCR beta CDR3 regions was performed using RNA transcripts as template. First-round RT-PCR of the TCR CDR3 relied on the HTBI primer set. TCRdb passed the multiplex PCR reads through MiXCR, listing each CDR3 protein once. The profile covers around 340,000 distinct CDR3 sequences, with about 18% appearing a single time and approximately 33% taken by the ten largest. These patients, aged 18 to 65, had recently diagnosed hyperthyroidism lasting under 2 months. Researchers barred patients who had uncontrolled infection, other autoimmune disease, pregnancy or lactation. Germline loops: CDR1 SGHAT, CDR2 FQNNGV. Trimming took 0 bases from V and 4 from J, leaving 13 bases between them. The CDR3 spans 15 residues.

The rearrangement joins TRBV11-2 to TRBJ2-7, with a tentative D call TRBD1 (5 bases). Sequences were obtained from blood. The TCR originated in a woman in her twenties or thirties with Graves' hyperthyroidism that later progressed to Graves' ophthalmopathy. The CDR3 is CASSLEVAGWYEQYF. The CDR3 bases are TGTGCCAGCAGCTTAGAAGTTGCAGGGTGGTACGAGCAGTACTTC.